The 20 T cell receptor beta chains below were found in one sample sequenced in a study of molecular identifiers for immune sequencing clone quantification. TCRdb processed the PCR reads anew with MiXCR; each CDR3 protein has one entry. The data hold under 600,000 distinct CDR3 sequences, with 20% to 25% observed a single time. The sample consisted of naive CD8+ T cells from blood, with Jurkat cell RNA spiked in. Subset here: FACS-sorted CD8+CD4-CCR7+CD45RA+ naive T cells. Receptor source: a human donor in good health. Some libraries in this study had Jurkat cell RNA spiked in.

The rearrangement uses TRBV9 and TRBJ2-2; D may be TRBD1 (5 bases). The germline CDR1 and CDR2 sequences are SGDLS and YYNGEE. The CDR3 is made up of 20 amino acids. The V and J ends lost 0 bases and 2 bases respectively, with 23 bases between them. CDR3 DNA sequence: TGTGCCAGCAGCGTAGCGATGTGGCAGGGCACCCACCTTAACACCGGGGAGCTGTTTTTT. Translating gives CASSVAMWQGTHLNTGELFF.

This clonotype was counted at least ten times. The rearrangement uses TRBV4-3 and TRBJ1-5; D remains unclear. Between the trimmed V and J ends, which lost 0 bases and 3 bases, there was a span of 9 bases. From germline, CDR1 is LGHNA and CDR2 YSLEER. The CDR3 loop spans 15 amino acids. CDR3 DNA: TGCGCCAGCAGCCAAGAATGGCTGAACAATCAGCCCCAGCATTTT. This gives the protein CASSQEWLNNQPQHF.

The CDR3 loop reads CSAQTSGRAEETQYF. The CDR3 DNA is TGCAGTGCGCAGACTAGCGGGAGGGCGGAAGAGACCCAGTACTTC. V and J are TRBV20-1 and TRBJ2-5; TRBD2 matches at 14 bases. V lost 6 bases and J lost 3; bases outside the gene matches: 6. The CDR3 covers 15 residues. Germline V gene data show CDR1 as DFQATT and CDR2 as SNEGSKA (reference sequence).

CDR3: CAISEVGRRNEQYF. In DNA form, the CDR3 reads TGTGCCATCAGTGAGGTAGGCAGGAGGAACGAGCAGTACTTC. This rearrangement joins TRBV10-3 to TRBJ2-7; TRBD2 might be the D (5 bases). The germline CDR1 and CDR2 sequences are ENHRY and SYGVKD. Trimming removed 2 bases at V and 5 bases at J, with 13 bases between. The CDR3 length is 14 residues.

As regards this clonotype: A read error may be the cause here, since a much bigger clone is one base away. This sequence joins TRBV14 and TRBJ2-3; D unresolved. CDR3 length equals 15 residues. Germline V gene lookup returns CDR1 SGHDN and CDR2 FVKESK. Trimming shortened V by 4 bases and J by 4 bases, and 15 bases separated the two germline ends. Here the CDR3 reads CASSRDTTMADTQYF. The CDR3 DNA sequence: TGTGCCAGCAGCCGAGATACCACTATGGCAGATACGCAGTATTTT.

This clonotype turned up a few times. The chain combines TRBV6-5 with TRBJ2-1; 7 positions agree with TRBD2. Germline V CDR1 and CDR2: MNHEY, SVGAGI. The CDR3 runs 22 residues. V lost 1 base to trimming and J lost 12 bases; unmatched junction nucleotides: 33. DNA of the CDR3: TGTGCCAGCAGTTACTACGAGTATTTTAACCCCGCCGGGGGGACTAATACCGAGCGGCAGTTCTTC. Translating gives CASSYYEYFNPAGGTNTERQFF.

This chain connects TRBV4-1 to TRBJ1-2; a possible D gene is TRBD1 (6 bases). Germline loops: CDR1 MGHRA, CDR2 YSYEKL. This CDR3 comprises 14 residues. The V end lost 0 bases, the J end lost 9 bases, and 14 bases lay between the germline ends. The CDR3 coding sequence is TGCGCCAGCAGCCAAGAATCAGGGGTCTCTAGCTACACCTTC. Residues: CASSQESGVSSYTF.

Worth noting for this clonotype: Just one base apart from a much larger clone, this may be a read error. V usage is TRBV7-8 and J usage is TRBJ2-5; 7 bases agree with TRBD1. V lost 5 bases and J lost 5; bases outside the gene matches: 8. This CDR3 has 14 amino acids. The germline V gene encodes CDR1 SGHVS and CDR2 FQNEAQ. For the CDR3, the DNA is TGTGCCAGCAGCCCTCAGGGGGATTGGGAGACCCAGTACTTC. Its protein product is CASSPQGDWETQYF.

The V and J genes are TRBV11-2 and TRBJ2-1, with D possibly TRBD2 on 5 matching bases. The closer fit of TRBJ2-7 to the DNA end suggests the J call may be wrong. This CDR3 has 17 amino acids. The V gene's germline CDR1 is SGHAT and CDR2 FQNNGV. The CDR3 DNA reads as TGTGCCAGCAGCTCCCCCGGAGCGGCCAGCTCGTACAATGAGCAGTACTTC. Residues: CASSSPGAASSYNEQYF.

The rearrangement joins TRBV6-2 or TRBV6-3 to TRBJ2-3; D remains unclear. Germline lookup yields CDR1 MNHEY and CDR2 SVGEGT. V gave up 6 bases and J gave up 14 bases, with 18 bases separating them. The CDR3 length is 12 residues. The CDR3 sequence: CASSLNDNWWYF. The CDR3 DNA sequence: TGTGCCAGCAGCCTAAATGACAATTGGTGGTATTTT.

This clonotype was counted only a few times. V is TRBV30 and J is TRBJ2-7; D call uncertain. The CDR3 is made up of 14 amino acids. Germline CDR1 reads GTSNPN; CDR2 reads SVGIG (reference sequence). Between the trimmed V and J ends, which lost 1 base and 3 bases, there was a span of 13 bases. CDR3: CAWSDGQTYYEQYF. The CDR3 nucleotides read TGTGCCTGGAGTGATGGGCAAACTTACTACGAGCAGTACTTC.

The V call is TRBV4-3, the J call TRBJ2-5, with D tentatively TRBD1 (6 bases). The CDR3 extends over 17 amino acids. V shed 0 bases and J shed 3 bases, with 17 bases lying between them. Germline lookup yields CDR1 LGHNA and CDR2 YSLEER. The CDR3 region is CASSQDRMTGGKETQYF. As DNA, the CDR3 is TGCGCCAGCAGCCAAGATAGAATGACAGGAGGAAAAGAGACCCAGTACTTC.

In this sample, this clonotype turned up many times. The chain carries TRBV28 and TRBJ1-1; D is unclear. V dropped 10 bases and J dropped 0 bases, with 18 bases sitting between them. Germline V gives CDR1 MDHEN, CDR2 SYDVKM. The CDR3 consists of 15 residues. The CDR3 sequence: CATDLGGLMNTEAFF. The CDR3 coding sequence is TGTGCCACCGACCTGGGAGGCCTAATGAACACTGAAGCTTTCTTT.

Ten or more counts support this clonotype. The chain employs TRBV2 and TRBJ2-3; tentatively, D is TRBD1 (5 bases). The CDR3 runs 14 residues. V was trimmed by 6 bases and J by 0 bases, leaving 10 bases between them. Germline V lookup: CDR1 SNHLY, CDR2 FYNNEI. Here the CDR3 DNA reads TGTGCCAGCAGCGACAGCTTTAGCACAGATACGCAGTATTTT. This sequence encodes CASSDSFSTDTQYF.

Ten or more counts support this clonotype. V gene TRBV6-6 combines with J gene TRBJ2-7, with TRBD1 matching over 7 bases. V gave up 0 bases and J gave up 2 bases; unmatched junction bases: 4. Germline V gene sequence: CDR1 MNHNY, CDR2 SVGAGI (reference sequence). This CDR3 region has 15 residues. CDR3 sequence reads: CASSYSDRLAYEQYF. The CDR3 DNA reads as TGTGCCAGCAGTTACTCGGACAGGTTAGCCTACGAGCAGTACTTC.

As for this clonotype: A much bigger clone sits one base away, suggesting this may be a read error. The chain carries TRBV6-5 and TRBJ1-2; D call uncertain. The CDR3 has 15 residues. Germline lookup yields CDR1 MNHEY and CDR2 SVGAGI. Trimming cost V 7 bases and J 5 bases, with 20 bases left between them. As DNA, the CDR3 is TGTGCCAGCACCCCACTCTCCACAGTCCGATATGGCTACACCTTC. This encodes CASTPLSTVRYGYTF.

This clonotype was counted ten times or more. This chain joins TRBV13 and TRBJ1-3, with D unclear. V was clipped by 3 bases and J by 3 bases, with 3 bases between them. The CDR3 totals 12 residues. Germline lookup yields CDR1 PRHDT and CDR2 FYEKMQ (reference sequence). CDR3 region: CASSFLGNTIYF. CDR3 in DNA: TGTGCCAGCAGCTTCCTTGGAAACACCATATATTTT.

Concerning this clonotype: It may be a read error: a sequence one base away is much more abundant. This chain links TRBV12-3 or TRBV12-4 with TRBJ2-2; D ambiguous. The CDR3 contains 15 residues. The V and J ends lost 3 bases and 6 bases respectively, with 14 bases between them. For the CDR3, the DNA is TGTGCCAGCAGTTTCCTCGCTCCAGAGGCCGGGGAGCTGTTTTTT. Its protein is CASSFLAPEAGELFF.

CDR3 in DNA: TGTGCCTGGAGGCACCGGAGCGGGGGGCTCTCCTACGAGCAGTACTTC. This sequence encodes CAWRHRSGGLSYEQYF. The chain couples TRBV30 to TRBJ2-7; 9 bases align to TRBD2. Germline CDR1 GTSNPN, CDR2 SVGIG (reference sequence). CDR3 length: 16 residues. V lost 3 bases to trimming and J lost 0 bases; unmatched junction nucleotides: 9.

The genes are TRBV9 and TRBJ1-4, with D uncertain. CDR3 length: 14 amino acids. Germline values: CDR1 SGDLS, CDR2 YYNGEE. V lost 0 bases, J lost 7 bases, and 10 bases lay in between. The chain's CDR3 is CASSVGGNGEKLFF. The CDR3, as DNA: TGTGCCAGCAGCGTAGGAGGGAACGGTGAAAAACTGTTTTTT. The full variable domain, completed using reference TRBV9 and TRBJ1-4, is DSGVTQTPKHLITATGQRVTLRCSPRSGDLSVYWYQQSLDQGLQFLIQYYNGEERAKGNILERFSAQQFPDLHSELNLSSLELGDSALYFCASSVGGNGEKLFFGSGTQLSVL.